This TCR beta chain is drawn from a study of cytomegalovirus exposure and HLA in healthy donors. Study-wide results and limits: CMV antigen specificity was confirmed in vitro for a few CMV-associated chains. Among TCR sequences, most were rare, though some public TCRs appeared in many donors. At a 0.05 false discovery rate, a later analysis found some 18,000 TCR beta sequences to be associated with HLA alleles.

60 Vbeta and 13 Jbeta primers were used in PCR. Profiled with immunoSEQ multiplex PCR; TCRdb holds only in-frame clones, not every one. The profile shows about 110,000 clones, roughly 80% of them singletons. Concerning this clone itself: Its target is not known.

With 6 bases clipped from V and 4 bases from J, the junction kept 7 bases outside the gene matches. The CDR3 spans 14 residues. Germline values: CDR1 SGHRS, CDR2 YFSETQ. The clonotype comes from a man in his fifties in good health and CMV-seronegative. Sample: PBMCs. This rearrangement joins TRBV5-1 to TRBJ2-5, with 9 bases identical to TRBD1. CDR3 sequence (DNA): TGCGCCAGCAAACGCGACAGGGGGGGAGAGACCCAGTACTTC. It translates to CASKRDRGGETQYF.